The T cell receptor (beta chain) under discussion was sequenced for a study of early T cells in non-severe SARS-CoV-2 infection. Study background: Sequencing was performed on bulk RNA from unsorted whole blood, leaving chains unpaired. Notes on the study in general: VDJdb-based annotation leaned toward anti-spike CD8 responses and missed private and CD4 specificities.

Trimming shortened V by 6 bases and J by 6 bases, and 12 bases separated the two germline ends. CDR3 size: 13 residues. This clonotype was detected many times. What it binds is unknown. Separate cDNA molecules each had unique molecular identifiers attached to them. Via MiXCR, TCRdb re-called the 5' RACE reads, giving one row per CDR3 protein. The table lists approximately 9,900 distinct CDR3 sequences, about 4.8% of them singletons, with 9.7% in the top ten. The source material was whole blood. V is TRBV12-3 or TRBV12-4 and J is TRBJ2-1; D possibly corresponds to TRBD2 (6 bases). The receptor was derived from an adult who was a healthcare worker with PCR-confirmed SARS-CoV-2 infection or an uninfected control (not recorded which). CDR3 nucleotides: TGTGCCAGCAGCCCTACTAGCACCAATGAGCAGTTCTTC. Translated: CASSPTSTNEQFF.